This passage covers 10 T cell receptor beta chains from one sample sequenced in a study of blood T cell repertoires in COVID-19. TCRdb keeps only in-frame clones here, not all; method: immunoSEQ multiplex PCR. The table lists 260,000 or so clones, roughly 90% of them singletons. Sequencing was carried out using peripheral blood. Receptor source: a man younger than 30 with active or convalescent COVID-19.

CDR3 sequence reads: CASSSAWGRSSGANVLTF. CDR3 DNA: TGTGCCAGCAGCTCCGCGTGGGGGCGAAGCTCTGGGGCCAACGTCCTGACTTTC. This sequence joins TRBV7-2 and TRBJ2-6; the D gene is possibly TRBD1 (6 bases). Trimming removed 4 bases from V and 0 bases from J, with 16 bases in between. Looked up from germline, CDR1 is SGHTA and CDR2 is FQGNSA. This CDR3 is 18 amino acids long.

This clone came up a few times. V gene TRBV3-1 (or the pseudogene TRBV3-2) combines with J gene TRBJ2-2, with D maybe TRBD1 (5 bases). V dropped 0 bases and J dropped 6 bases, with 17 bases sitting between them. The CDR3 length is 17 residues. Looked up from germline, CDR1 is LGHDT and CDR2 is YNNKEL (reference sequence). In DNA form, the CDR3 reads TGTGCCAGCAGCCAAGAATATTTGGACCTAGGGGCCGGGGAGCTGTTTTTT. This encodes CASSQEYLDLGAGELFF.

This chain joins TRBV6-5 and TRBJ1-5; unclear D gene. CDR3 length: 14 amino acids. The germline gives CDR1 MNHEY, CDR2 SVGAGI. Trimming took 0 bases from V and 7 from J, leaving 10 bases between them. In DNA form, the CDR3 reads TGTGCCAGCAGTTACTCGAGTCCCTACCAGCCCCAGCATTTT. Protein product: CASSYSSPYQPQHF.

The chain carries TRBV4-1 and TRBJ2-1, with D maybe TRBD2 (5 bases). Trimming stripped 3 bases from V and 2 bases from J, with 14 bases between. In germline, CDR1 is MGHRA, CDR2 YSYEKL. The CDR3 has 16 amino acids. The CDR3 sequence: CASSQGPGRTYNEQFF. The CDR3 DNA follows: TGCGCCAGCAGCCAGGGTCCTGGGAGAACCTACAATGAGCAGTTCTTC.

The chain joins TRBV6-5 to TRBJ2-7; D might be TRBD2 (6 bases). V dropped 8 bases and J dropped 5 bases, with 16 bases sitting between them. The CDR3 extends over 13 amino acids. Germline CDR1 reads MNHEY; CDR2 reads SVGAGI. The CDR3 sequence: CASGGLAYDEQYF. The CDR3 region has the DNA TGTGCCAGCGGCGGTCTAGCGTACGACGAGCAGTACTTC.

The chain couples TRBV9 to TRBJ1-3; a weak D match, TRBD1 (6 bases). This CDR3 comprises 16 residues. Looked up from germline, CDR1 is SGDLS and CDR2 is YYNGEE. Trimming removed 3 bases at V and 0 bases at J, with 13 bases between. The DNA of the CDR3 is TGTGCCAGCAGCGGACGCTCAGGGGACTCTGGAAACACCATATATTTT. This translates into CASSGRSGDSGNTIYF.

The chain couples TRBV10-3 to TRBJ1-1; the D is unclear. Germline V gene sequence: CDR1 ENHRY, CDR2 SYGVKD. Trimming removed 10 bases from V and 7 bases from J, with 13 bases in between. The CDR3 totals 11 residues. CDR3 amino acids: CATSREFEAFF. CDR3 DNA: TGTGCCACAAGTCGGGAATTTGAAGCTTTCTTT.

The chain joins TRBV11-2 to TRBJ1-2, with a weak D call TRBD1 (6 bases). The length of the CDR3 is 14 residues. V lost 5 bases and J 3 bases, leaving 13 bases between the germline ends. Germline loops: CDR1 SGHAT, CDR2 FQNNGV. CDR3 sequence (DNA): TGTGCCAGCAGCGGGGCAGGGGTTGACTATGGCTACACCTTC. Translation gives CASSGAGVDYGYTF.

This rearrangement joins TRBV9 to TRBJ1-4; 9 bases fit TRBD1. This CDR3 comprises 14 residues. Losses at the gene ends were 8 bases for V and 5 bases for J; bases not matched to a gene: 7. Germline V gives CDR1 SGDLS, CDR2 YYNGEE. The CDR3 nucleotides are TGTGCCAGTAGCTTGGGACAGGGAAATGAAAAACTGTTTTTT. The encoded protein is CASSLGQGNEKLFF.

This CDR3 is CASSINRDQPQHF. The CDR3 DNA is TGCGCCAGCAGCATTAACAGGGATCAGCCCCAGCATTTT. The chain couples TRBV5-1 to TRBJ1-5, with TRBD1 as a possible D gene (6 bases). V shed 4 bases and J shed 5 bases, with 10 bases lying between them. CDR1 SGHRS and CDR2 YFSETQ come from the germline V gene. This CDR3 is 13 amino acids long.